A single sample gave rise to the 20 T cell receptor beta chains below, sequenced in a study of cytomegalovirus exposure and HLA in healthy donors. It was with 60 Vbeta and 13 Jbeta primers that the PCR ran. The data were produced by immunoSEQ multiplex PCR, yet TCRdb's version contains in-frame clones alone and is incomplete. The sample lists 150,000 to 200,000 clones; less than 90% were seen once. The specimen sequenced was PBMCs. The receptors shown here come from a male donor in good health and CMV-seropositive.

The rearrangement links TRBV19 to TRBJ2-5, with a tentative D call TRBD1 (5 bases). Germline V gene data show CDR1 as LNHDA and CDR2 as SQIVND (reference sequence). This CDR3 is 16 amino acids long. The germline V and J ends were trimmed by 2 bases and 1 base, with 14 bases remaining between them. The CDR3 spells CASSILGQGFQETQYF. In DNA, the CDR3 is TGTGCCAGTAGTATACTTGGCCAGGGATTCCAAGAGACCCAGTACTTC.

In its sample, this clone was seen a few times. The gene calls are TRBV5-4 and TRBJ2-7; weak D call: TRBD1 (5 bases). The germline gives CDR1 SGHNT, CDR2 YYREEE (reference sequence). V shed 3 bases and J shed 6 bases, with 19 bases lying between them. This CDR3 contains 15 residues. The DNA of the CDR3 is TGTGCCAGCAGCTCCCCAGGGTCCTCTTCGCTCGAGCAGTACTTC. It specifies CASSSPGSSSLEQYF.

The rearrangement uses TRBV11-2 and TRBJ1-3; D call uncertain. The CDR3 loop spans 14 amino acids. V was cut by 4 bases and J by 0 bases, with 7 bases left in between. CDR1 and CDR2 (germline): SGHAT, FQNNGV. In DNA form, the CDR3 reads TGTGCCAGCAGCTCGACTTACTCTGGAAACACCATATATTTT. Its protein is CASSSTYSGNTIYF.

A few counts support this clone. The chain couples TRBV30 to TRBJ1-1; 8 bases are a match to TRBD1. Germline assignment: CDR1 GTSNPN and CDR2 SVGIG (reference sequence). With 4 bases clipped from V and 1 base from J, the junction kept 5 bases outside the gene matches. The CDR3 is 14 residues long. The CDR3 spells CAWTTRGPNTEAFF. The CDR3 DNA follows: TGTGCCTGGACCACCAGGGGGCCGAACACTGAAGCTTTCTTT.

The chain is built from TRBV21-1 and TRBJ1-5; the table's TRBD1 call for D was not verified on the DNA. TRBV21-1 is listed as a pseudogene. The length of the CDR3 is 16 residues. The CDR3 DNA is TGTGCCAGCGGGCAACAGAAATATAATCACAATCAGCCCCAGCATTTT. Its translation: CASGQQKYNHNQPQHF.

This clone showed up just a few times. The chain links TRBV19 to TRBJ1-5; 7 nucleotides line up with TRBD1. Germline CDR1 reads LNHDA; CDR2 reads SQIVND (reference sequence). This CDR3 has 20 residues. The trim removed 5 bases at V and 0 bases at J, leaving 19 bases unmatched. The CDR3 DNA sequence: TGTGCCAGTAGTGTCCAGACCCTCGGGACAGCCTTACATAGCAATCAGCCCCAGCATTTT. Translation gives CASSVQTLGTALHSNQPQHF.

The chain uses TRBV28 and TRBJ1-1; D gene ambiguous. V was pared by 9 bases and J by 5 bases, with 10 bases between. The V gene's germline CDR1 is MDHEN and CDR2 SYDVKM. This CDR3 comprises 11 residues. Written as DNA, the CDR3 is TGTGCCAGTAAGGTACAGACTGAAGCTTTCTTT. Protein product: CASKVQTEAFF.

The gene calls are TRBV7-9 and TRBJ2-7; 9 bases agree with TRBD1. The germline V gene encodes CDR1 SEHNR and CDR2 FQNEAQ (reference sequence). The CDR3 totals 13 residues. V gave up 7 bases and J gave up 2 bases; unmatched junction bases: 3. Here the CDR3 reads CASTGDRAYEQYF. The CDR3, as DNA: TGTGCCAGCACTGGGGACAGGGCCTACGAGCAGTACTTC.

This chain connects TRBV10-2 to TRBJ1-5; D is perhaps TRBD1 (5 bases). V dropped 5 bases and J dropped 6 bases, with 17 bases sitting between them. The CDR3 spans 15 residues. CDR1 and CDR2 from the germline V gene are WSHSY and SAAADI. DNA for the CDR3: TGCGCCAGCAGTATTGGGCCCGGGGGAGGTCAGCCCCAGCATTTT. Amino acids: CASSIGPGGGQPQHF.

The V gene is TRBV28, the J gene TRBJ2-4; no firm D call. Trimming left V 5 bases short and J 6 bases short, with 14 bases between. Looked up from germline, CDR1 is MDHEN and CDR2 is SYDVKM. This CDR3 spans 14 amino acids. The CDR3 nucleotides read TGTGCCAGCAGTGGGCCGCGCCCAGGAAACATTCAGTACTTC. The encoded protein is CASSGPRPGNIQYF.

The chain is built from TRBV25-1 and TRBJ1-2; TRBD1 is a possible D gene (5 bases). From germline, CDR1 is MGHDK and CDR2 SYGVNS. Trimming left V 4 bases short and J 3 bases short, with 9 bases between. This CDR3 has 13 amino acids. CDR3 protein: CASSARDDYGYTF. CDR3 bases: TGTGCCAGCAGTGCCAGGGATGACTATGGCTACACCTTC.

The chain uses TRBV11-3 and TRBJ2-7, with a tentative D call TRBD1 (6 bases). This CDR3 comprises 18 residues. V lost 5 bases to trimming and J lost 0 bases, with 23 bases between them. CDR1 and CDR2 (germline): SGHNT, YENEEA. This chain's CDR3 is CASSPGAGASRTSYEQYF. CDR3 nucleotide sequence: TGTGCCAGCAGCCCTGGGGCAGGGGCTAGCAGAACCTCCTACGAGCAGTACTTC. Full variable domain (outside the CDR3, taken from reference TRBV11-3 and TRBJ2-7): EAGVVQSPRYKIIEKKQPVAFWCNPISGHNTLYWYLQNLGQGPELLIRYENEEAVDDSQLPKDRFSAERLKGVDSTLKIQPAELGDSAVYLCASSPGAGASRTSYEQYFGPGTRLTVT.

This chain links TRBV6-1 with TRBJ2-5, with D maybe TRBD2 (7 bases). V gave up 4 bases and J gave up 5 bases, with 20 bases separating them. Germline V gene lookup returns CDR1 MNHNS and CDR2 SASEGT. This CDR3 has 16 amino acids. The CDR3 spells CASSAQGAGKSETQYF. The CDR3 DNA reads TGTGCCAGCAGTGCACAGGGAGCGGGAAAATCTGAGACCCAGTACTTC.

The CDR3, as DNA: TGTGCCAGCAGACTCATGGTCCGAACGGGACAGACTCACACAGATACGCAGTATTTT. Amino acid sequence: CASRLMVRTGQTHTDTQYF. The V gene is TRBV27, the J gene TRBJ2-3, with 7 bases identical to TRBD1. Looked up from germline, CDR1 is MNHEY and CDR2 is SMNVEV (reference sequence). The CDR3 runs to 19 residues. V shed 6 bases, J shed 2 bases, and the junction held 20 bases outside the gene matches.

The chain carries TRBV30 and TRBJ1-5, with D possibly TRBD1 on 5 matching bases. In germline, CDR1 is GTSNPN, CDR2 SVGIG (reference sequence). The V end lost 0 bases, the J end lost 0 bases, and 6 bases lay between the germline ends. The CDR3 is 14 amino acids. In nucleotides, the CDR3 is TGTGCCTGGAGTGTAAGGGGTAGCAATCAGCCCCAGCATTTT. It codes for CAWSVRGSNQPQHF.

The gene calls are TRBV6-6 and TRBJ1-4; no reliable D call. Germline V gene sequence: CDR1 MNHNY, CDR2 SVGAGI (reference sequence). This CDR3 comprises 13 residues. Trimming removed 8 bases from V and 7 bases from J, with 14 bases in between. The CDR3 coding sequence is TGTGCCAGCCGAAACCAAGTGAGTGAAAAACTGTTTTTT. Protein product: CASRNQVSEKLFF.

About this clone itself: Other DNA sequences within the sample encode an identical CDR3. This chain connects TRBV5-1 to TRBJ2-1; 11 nucleotides agree with TRBD2. Germline V CDR1 and CDR2: SGHRS, YFSETQ. The CDR3 covers 17 residues. Trimming took 4 bases from V and 4 from J; bases not matched to a gene: 10. Here the CDR3 reads CASSPPGLADPYNEQFF. DNA for the CDR3: TGCGCCAGCAGCCCTCCGGGACTAGCGGACCCATACAATGAGCAGTTCTTC.

The rearrangement links TRBV5-5 to TRBJ2-1; D is ambiguous. CDR1 and CDR2 (germline): SGHKS, YYEKEE (reference sequence). This CDR3 spans 15 amino acids. Trimming removed 4 bases at V and 4 bases at J, with 15 bases between. The CDR3 reads CASSSEEGAYNEQFF. The CDR3, as DNA: TGTGCCAGCAGCAGCGAGGAAGGAGCGTACAATGAGCAGTTCTTC.

The chain combines TRBV28 with TRBJ2-7; 8 bases map to TRBD2. Germline loops: CDR1 MDHEN, CDR2 SYDVKM. Trimming took 4 bases from V and 5 from J; bases not matched to a gene: 7. This CDR3 is 14 amino acids long. The CDR3 DNA follows: TGTGCCAGCAGTTATCGAGCGGGAGCCGACGAGCAGTACTTC. Its translation is CASSYRAGADEQYF.

The V gene is TRBV7-2, the J gene TRBJ2-2; D unclear. Trimming left V 2 bases short and J 1 base short, with 2 bases between. This CDR3 region has 13 residues. Per germline, CDR1 SGHTA and CDR2 FQGNSA. The CDR3 DNA reads TGTGCCAGCAGCTTACGGAACACCGGGGAGCTGTTTTTT. Translating gives CASSLRNTGELFF.